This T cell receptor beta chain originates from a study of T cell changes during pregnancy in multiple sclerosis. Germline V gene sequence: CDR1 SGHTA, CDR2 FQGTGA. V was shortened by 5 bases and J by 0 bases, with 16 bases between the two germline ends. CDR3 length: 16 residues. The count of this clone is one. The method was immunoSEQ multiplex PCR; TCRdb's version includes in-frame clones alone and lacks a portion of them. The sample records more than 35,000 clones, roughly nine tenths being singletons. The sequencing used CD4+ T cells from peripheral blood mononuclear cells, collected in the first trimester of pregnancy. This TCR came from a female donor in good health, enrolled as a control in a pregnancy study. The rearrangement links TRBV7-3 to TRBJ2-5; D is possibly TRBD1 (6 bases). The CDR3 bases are TGTGCCAGCAGCCTCAGATCAGGGGAATACCAAGAGACCCAGTACTTC. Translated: CASSLRSGEYQETQYF.